This T cell receptor (beta chain) was found in a study of blood T cell repertoires in COVID-19. The CDR3 contains 15 residues. V dropped 6 bases and J dropped 7; count of bases not matched to a gene: 13. Germline assignment: CDR1 MNHEY and CDR2 SVGAGI. The protocol was immunoSEQ multiplex PCR, while the TCRdb copy is restricted to in-frame clones and leaves out a portion. Among some 200,000 clones listed, around 80% were seen once. The sample consisted of peripheral blood. The rearrangement joins TRBV6-5 to TRBJ1-1, with TRBD1 matching over 8 bases. This clonotype originated in a man aged 25 to 40 with active or convalescent COVID-19. For the CDR3, the DNA is TGTGCCAGCAGCCTGGGCCCTACAGGGGGGGGTGAAGCTTTCTTT. It is translated as CASSLGPTGGGEAFF.